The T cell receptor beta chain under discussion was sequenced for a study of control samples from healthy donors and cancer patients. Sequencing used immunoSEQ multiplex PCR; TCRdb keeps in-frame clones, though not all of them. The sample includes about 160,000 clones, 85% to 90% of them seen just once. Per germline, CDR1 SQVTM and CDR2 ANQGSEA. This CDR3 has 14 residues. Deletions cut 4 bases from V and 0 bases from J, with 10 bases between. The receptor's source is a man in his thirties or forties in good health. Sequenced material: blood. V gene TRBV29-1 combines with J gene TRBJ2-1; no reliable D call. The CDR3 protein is CSVVRAISYNEQFF. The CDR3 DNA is TGCAGCGTTGTAAGGGCTATCTCCTACAATGAGCAGTTCTTC.